The clone carrying this T cell receptor beta chain was recorded at least ten times. The V gene's germline CDR1 is SEHNR and CDR2 FQNEAQ (reference sequence). V lost 5 bases to trimming and J lost 1 base, with 11 bases between them. The length of the CDR3 is 14 residues. Researchers prepared the TCRbeta library using unique molecular identifiers, the study reports. TCRdb recomputed calls from the PCR reads with MiXCR, one row per CDR3 protein. There are a few hundred thousand distinct CDR3 sequences in the sample; 10% occur only once, and more than 2% lies in the top ten. The source of the sample is a study of T-cell reconstitution after alpha-beta-depleted transplantation in children.

The TCR originated in a human donor who donated a stem cell graft to a child with acute lymphoblastic leukemia. The sample in question was PBMCs from the stem cell graft donor, obtained from the stem cell graft. This chain joins TRBV7-9 and TRBJ2-5; D remains unclear. For the CDR3, the DNA is TGTGCCAGCAGCCCGTCAGACGGCCAAGAGACCCAGTACTTC. Protein sequence: CASSPSDGQETQYF.